What follows describes a single T cell receptor (beta chain). Its antigen specificity is not known. No clone much larger than this one lies a single base away; base qualities are absent. The data originate from a study of OX40 agonist ivuxolimab in advanced cancers. Background on the whole study: Ivuxolimab was a fully human IgG2 agonistic monoclonal antibody targeting the costimulatory receptor OX40 (CD134). Intravenous ivuxolimab was administered to patients every 2 weeks at six dose levels: 0.01, 0.1, 0.3, 1.5, 3 and 10 mg/kg. Of the approximately 54 patients in dose escalation, about 20 had hepatocellular carcinoma, around 15 had melanoma, 9 had renal cell carcinoma and 9 had head and neck cancer. A male proportion of roughly 80% and a mean age of approximately 62 years, ranging from roughly 23 to 85, were recorded for the dose-escalation cohort. Patients were allowed to have had prior anti-PD-1, anti-PD-L1 or anti-CTLA-4 therapy, and 40% to 45% of the dose-escalation patients had been treated with checkpoint inhibitors. Partial responses were achieved by three dose-escalation patients, of whom one had hepatocellular carcinoma and two had cutaneous melanoma. Peripheral TCRbeta sequencing aimed to test whether ivuxolimab altered TCR sequence diversity and caused clonal T-cell expansion. The monotherapy dose-escalation portion (N ≈ 55 patients) of the phase I ivuxolimab trial is reported in the paper. Paper-wide results and their limitations: At doses of 0.1 to 3.0 mg/kg, clonal expansion of both CD4+ and CD8+ T cells in blood was seen between baseline and week 6. On average, CD8+ T cells showed more expanded clones than CD4+ T cells after ivuxolimab. In the 0.1-3.0 mg/kg groups, partial responders had among the lowest normalized peripheral clonal expansion, particularly in CD8+ T cells. Antigen specificity was not determined for the clonally expanded peripheral T cells. Low levels of normalized T-cell clonal expansion were also seen in some patients who did not respond.

For sequencing of the TCRbeta CDR3 region, genomic DNA was extracted from the sorted cells. TCRbeta CDR3 regions were sequenced using the immunoSEQ Assay. Imported from immuneACCESS, the table was reduced by TCRdb to in-frame sequences with V and J called. These copies leave out some clones; in studies compared against another copy, an unresolved V gene accounts for under half, and the cause of the remainder is not known. The sample table lists fewer than 80,000 clones, roughly 87% of them with a count of one. The top ten clones comprise 12% of the sample. CDR1 and CDR2 are read off the germline V gene as SQVTM and ANQGSEA. V gives up 3 bases and J gives up 4 bases, and the segment between their germline ends measures 7 bases. The CDR3, cysteine through phenylalanine, is 11 amino acids long. The CDR3 DNA has 33 bases and is translated from base 1. The trial excluded patients who had a history of autoimmune disease or who were on systemic immunosuppression. Peripheral blood for TCR sequencing was collected from all dose cohorts at baseline, on cycle 4 day 1, and on cycle 7 day 1. The samples were taken from a phase I, first-in-human, multicenter, open-label dose-escalation trial of ivuxolimab. Adults with locally advanced or metastatic melanoma, renal cell, hepatocellular, or head and neck squamous cell carcinoma were enrolled in the trial. Before TCR sequencing, CD4+ and CD8+ T cells were separately sorted from peripheral blood.

In this chain, TRBV29-1 is recombined with TRBJ2-7; perhaps TRBD2 is the D gene, with 5 bases matching. The material sequenced was CD4+ or CD8+ T cells sorted from blood, taken in a trial of the OX40 agonist ivuxolimab. The clonotype originates from an adult with an advanced solid tumor such as melanoma, head and neck, liver or kidney cancer. The CDR3 region reads CSVDRGYEQYF. The DNA sequence reads TGCAGCGTTGATCGGGGTTACGAGCAGTACTTC.